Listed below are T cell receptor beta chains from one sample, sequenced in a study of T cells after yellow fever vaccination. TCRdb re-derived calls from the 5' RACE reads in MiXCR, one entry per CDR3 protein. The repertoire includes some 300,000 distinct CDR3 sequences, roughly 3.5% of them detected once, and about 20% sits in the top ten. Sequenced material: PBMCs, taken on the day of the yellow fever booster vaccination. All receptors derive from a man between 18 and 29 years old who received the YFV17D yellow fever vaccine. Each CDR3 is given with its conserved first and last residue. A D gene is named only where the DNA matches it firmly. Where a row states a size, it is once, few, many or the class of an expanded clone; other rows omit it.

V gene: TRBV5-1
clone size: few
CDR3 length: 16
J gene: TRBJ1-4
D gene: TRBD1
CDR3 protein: CASSLKTDRVGEKLFF
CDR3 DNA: TGCGCCAGCAGCTTAAAAACCGACAGGGTTGGGGAAAAACTGTTTTTT

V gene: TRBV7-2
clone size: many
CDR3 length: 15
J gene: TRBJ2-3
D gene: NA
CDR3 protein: CASSLAGVGLDTQYF
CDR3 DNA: TGTGCCAGCAGCTTAGCGGGGGTAGGATTAGATACGCAGTATTTT

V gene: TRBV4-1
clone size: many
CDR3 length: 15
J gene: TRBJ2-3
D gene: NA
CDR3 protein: CASSPTGQRTDTQYF
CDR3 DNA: TGCGCCAGCAGCCCGACCGGACAGCGCACAGATACGCAGTATTTT

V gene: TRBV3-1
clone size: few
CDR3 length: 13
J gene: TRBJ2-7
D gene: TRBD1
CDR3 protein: CASKFGQGNEQYF
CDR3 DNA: TGTGCCAGCAAATTTGGACAGGGCAACGAGCAGTACTTC

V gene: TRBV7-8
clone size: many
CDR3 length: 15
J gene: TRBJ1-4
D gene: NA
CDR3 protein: CASSLVGSGGEKLFF
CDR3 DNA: TGTGCCAGCAGCTTAGTGGGCTCAGGCGGTGAAAAACTGTTTTTT

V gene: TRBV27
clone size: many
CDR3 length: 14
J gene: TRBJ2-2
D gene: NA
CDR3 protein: CASSLYSNTGELFF
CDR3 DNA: TGTGCCAGCAGTTTATATTCGAACACCGGGGAGCTGTTTTTT

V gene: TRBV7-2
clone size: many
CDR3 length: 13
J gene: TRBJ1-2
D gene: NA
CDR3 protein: CASSSGEGYGYTF
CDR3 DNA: TGTGCCAGCAGCTCCGGGGAGGGCTATGGCTACACCTTC

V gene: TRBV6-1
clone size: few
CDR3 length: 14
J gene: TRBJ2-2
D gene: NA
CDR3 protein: CASSVDGNTGELFF
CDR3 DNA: TGTGCCAGCAGTGTTGACGGGAACACCGGGGAGCTGTTTTTT

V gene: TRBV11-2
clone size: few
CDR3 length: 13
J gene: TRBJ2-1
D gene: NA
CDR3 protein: CASSGQLGDEQFF
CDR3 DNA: TGTGCCAGCAGCGGACAACTAGGAGATGAGCAGTTCTTC

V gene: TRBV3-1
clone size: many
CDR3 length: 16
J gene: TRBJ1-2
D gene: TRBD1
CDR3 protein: CASSQRVFGRGYGYTF
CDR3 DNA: TGTGCCAGCAGCCAAAGGGTCTTTGGCAGGGGGTACGGCTACACCTTC

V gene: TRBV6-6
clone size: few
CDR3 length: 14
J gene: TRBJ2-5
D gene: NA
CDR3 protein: CASSYVPGGQTQYF
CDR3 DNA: TGTGCCAGCAGTTACGTCCCCGGGGGCCAGACCCAGTACTTC

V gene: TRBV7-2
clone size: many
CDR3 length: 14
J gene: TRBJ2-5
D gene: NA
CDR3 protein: CASSRDSVPETQYF
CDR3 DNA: TGTGCCAGCAGTAGGGACTCCGTACCAGAGACCCAGTACTTC

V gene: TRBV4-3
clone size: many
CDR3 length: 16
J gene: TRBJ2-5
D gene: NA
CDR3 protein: CASSQDAHREQETQYF
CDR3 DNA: TGCGCCAGCAGCCAAGATGCCCACAGGGAACAAGAGACCCAGTACTTC

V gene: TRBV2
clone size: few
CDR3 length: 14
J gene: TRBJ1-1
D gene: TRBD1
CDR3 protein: CASTSGTGVTEAFF
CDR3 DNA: TGTGCCAGCACCTCCGGGACAGGGGTAACTGAAGCTTTCTTT

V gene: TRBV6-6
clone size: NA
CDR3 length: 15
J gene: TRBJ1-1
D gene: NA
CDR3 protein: CASSPVRGLDTEAFF
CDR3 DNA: TGTGCCAGCAGTCCTGTCCGGGGGTTGGACACTGAAGCTTTCTTT

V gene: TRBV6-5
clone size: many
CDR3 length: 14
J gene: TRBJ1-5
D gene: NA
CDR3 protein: CASSSRGSNQPQHF
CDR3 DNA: TGTGCCAGCAGTTCCAGGGGCAGCAATCAGCCCCAGCATTTT

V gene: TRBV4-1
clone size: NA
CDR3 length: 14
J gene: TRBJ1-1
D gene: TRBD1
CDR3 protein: CASARGASNTEAFF
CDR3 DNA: TGCGCCAGCGCCAGGGGGGCCTCGAACACTGAAGCTTTCTTT

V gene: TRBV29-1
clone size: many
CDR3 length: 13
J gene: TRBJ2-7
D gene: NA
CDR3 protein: CSVGPGRFWEQYF
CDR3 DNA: TGCAGCGTTGGCCCGGGCCGCTTTTGGGAGCAGTACTTC

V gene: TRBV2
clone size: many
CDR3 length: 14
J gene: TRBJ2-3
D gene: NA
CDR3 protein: CASSEGGSTDTQYF
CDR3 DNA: TGTGCCAGCAGTGAGGGCGGGAGCACAGATACGCAGTATTTT

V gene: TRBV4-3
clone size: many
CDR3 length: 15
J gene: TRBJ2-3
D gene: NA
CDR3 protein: CASSQAGGVTDTQYF
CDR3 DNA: TGCGCCAGCAGCCAAGCAGGGGGGGTGACAGATACGCAGTATTTT

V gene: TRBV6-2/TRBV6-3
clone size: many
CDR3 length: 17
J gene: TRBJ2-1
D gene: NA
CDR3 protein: CASSPKTVLSSYNEQFF
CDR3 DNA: TGTGCCAGCAGTCCCAAGACGGTCTTGTCCTCCTACAATGAGCAGTTCTTC

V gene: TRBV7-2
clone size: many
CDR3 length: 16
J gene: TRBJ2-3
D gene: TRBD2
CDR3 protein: CASSPIAGGSTDTQYF
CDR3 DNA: TGTGCCAGCAGCCCAATAGCGGGGGGGAGCACAGATACGCAGTATTTT

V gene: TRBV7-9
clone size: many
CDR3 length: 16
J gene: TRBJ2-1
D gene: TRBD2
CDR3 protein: CASSRLAGGPYNEQFF
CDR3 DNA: TGTGCCAGCAGTCGACTAGCGGGGGGGCCGTACAATGAGCAGTTCTTC

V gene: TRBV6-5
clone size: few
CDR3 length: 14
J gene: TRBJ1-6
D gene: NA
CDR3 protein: CASSYKGLRSPLHF
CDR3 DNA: TGTGCCAGCAGTTACAAGGGCTTACGATCACCCCTCCACTTT

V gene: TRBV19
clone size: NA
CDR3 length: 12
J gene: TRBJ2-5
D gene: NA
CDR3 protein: CASSIDTKTQYF
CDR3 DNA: TGTGCCAGTAGTATAGATACGAAGACCCAGTACTTC

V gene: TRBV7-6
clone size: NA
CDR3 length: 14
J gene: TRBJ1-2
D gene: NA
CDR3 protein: CASSLDGSGDGYTF
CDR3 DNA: TGTGCCAGCAGCTTAGATGGGAGTGGGGACGGCTACACCTTC

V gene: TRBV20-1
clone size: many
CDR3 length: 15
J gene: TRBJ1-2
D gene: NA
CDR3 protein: CSARVVRGSDYGYTF
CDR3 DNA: TGCAGTGCTAGAGTAGTACGGGGGTCGGACTATGGCTACACCTTC

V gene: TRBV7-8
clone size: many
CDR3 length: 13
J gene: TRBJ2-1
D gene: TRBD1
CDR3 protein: CASSLDRGAEQFF
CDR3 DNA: TGTGCCAGCAGCTTAGACAGGGGGGCTGAGCAGTTCTTC

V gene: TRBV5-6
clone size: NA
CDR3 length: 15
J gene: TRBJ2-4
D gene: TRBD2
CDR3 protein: CASSLMRGGRHIQYF
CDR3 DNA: TGTGCCAGCAGCTTGATGCGGGGGGGCCGACACATTCAGTACTTC